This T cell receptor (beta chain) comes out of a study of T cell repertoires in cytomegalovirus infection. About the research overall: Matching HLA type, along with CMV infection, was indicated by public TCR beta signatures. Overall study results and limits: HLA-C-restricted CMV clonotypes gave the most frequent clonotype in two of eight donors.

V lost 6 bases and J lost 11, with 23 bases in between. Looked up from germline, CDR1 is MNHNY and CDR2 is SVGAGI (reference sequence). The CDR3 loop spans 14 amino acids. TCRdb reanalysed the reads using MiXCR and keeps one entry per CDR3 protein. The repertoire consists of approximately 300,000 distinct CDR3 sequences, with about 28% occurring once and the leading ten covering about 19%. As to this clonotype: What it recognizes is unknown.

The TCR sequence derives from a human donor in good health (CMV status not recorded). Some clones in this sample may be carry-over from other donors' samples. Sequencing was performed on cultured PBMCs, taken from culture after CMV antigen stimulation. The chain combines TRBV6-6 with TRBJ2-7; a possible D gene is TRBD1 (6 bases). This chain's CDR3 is CASSQAGDPSREYF. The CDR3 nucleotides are TGTGCCAGCAGCCAGGCAGGGGACCCGAGCAGGGAGTACTTC.